The present T cell receptor beta chain was sequenced within a study of cytomegalovirus exposure and HLA in healthy donors. For the study at large: Falling in the Caucasian-associated ancestry cluster were about 80% of under 450 genotyped donors.

Both 60 Vbeta primers and 13 Jbeta primers went into the PCR. Method: immunoSEQ multiplex PCR; TCRdb's copy keeps in-frame clones and lacks some. The repertoire consists of fewer than 200,000 clones, with around 90% occurring once and the leading ten covering roughly 0.98%. Study outcomes and limitations: A missense variant in DCLRE1C was later tied to TCR beta V- and J-gene trimming.

The trim removed 5 bases at V and 2 bases at J, leaving 6 bases unmatched. The CDR3 extends over 14 amino acids. The germline gives CDR1 SGHDT, CDR2 YYEEEE. Concerning this clone: Its cognate antigen is unknown.

This TCR came from a boy younger than 10 in good health and CMV-seronegative. Sequencing was done on a sample of PBMCs. This chain joins TRBV5-6 and TRBJ2-7, with 8 bases aligning to TRBD1. This chain's CDR3 is CASRRQGSPYEQYF. The CDR3 bases are TGTGCCAGCAGAAGACAGGGGTCCCCCTACGAGCAGTACTTC.